The 25 T cell receptor beta chains below were found in one sample sequenced in a study of Graves' ophthalmopathy and Graves' hyperthyroidism. TCR beta CDR3 regions were amplified from RNA transcripts. An opening RT-PCR round employed HTBI primers and preceded a second-round multiplex PCR. TCRdb analysed the multiplex PCR reads with MiXCR anew, one entry per CDR3 protein. The sample carries about 740,000 distinct CDR3 sequences, 35% to 50% recorded once. Sequencing input: peripheral blood. The receptors were gathered from an adult man with Graves' ophthalmopathy.

Of note for this clonotype: It is likely a read error: a sequence one base away is far more abundant. The genes are TRBV7-8 and TRBJ1-5; no clear D gene. The germline gives CDR1 SGHVS, CDR2 FQNEAQ. V gave up 3 bases and J gave up 2 bases, with 8 bases separating them. The CDR3 loop spans 14 amino acids. CDR3: CASSFVGGNQPQHF. As DNA, the CDR3 is TGTGCCAGCAGCTTTGTGGGTGGCAATCAGCCCCAGCATTTT.

Turning to this clonotype: One end of the junction does not line up with germline, which may come from a read error. The genes are TRBV24-1 and TRBJ1-5, with D perhaps TRBD1 (6 bases). Germline V lookup: CDR1 KGHDR, CDR2 SFDVKD. This CDR3 is built from 14 residues. The CDR3 reads CAASTPTGNQPQHF. CDR3 nucleotide sequence: TGTGCCGCCAGCACCCCGACAGGTAATCAGCCCCAGCATTTT.

This clonotype has at least ten counts. This chain joins TRBV7-9 and TRBJ1-4; D call uncertain. V shed 5 bases and J shed 14 bases, with 15 bases lying between them. Germline CDR1 and CDR2: SEHNR and FQNEAQ (reference sequence). The length of the CDR3 is 12 residues. CDR3 nucleotide sequence: TGTGCCAGCAGCGGCGGCCTTCTTCTGCTGTTTTTT. Translating gives CASSGGLLLLFF.

The table lists this clonotype with a few counts. The chain couples TRBV27 to TRBJ1-1, with D hard to call. From germline, CDR1 is MNHEY and CDR2 SMNVEV (reference sequence). Between the trimmed V and J ends, which lost 3 bases and 9 bases, there was a span of 11 bases. The CDR3 is made up of 12 amino acids. As DNA, the CDR3 is TGTGCCAGCAGTTTGATAGGGCAGAAAGCTTTCTTT. The encoded protein is CASSLIGQKAFF.

The CDR3 sequence is CASSLRQGAVSFAEAFF. The CDR3 nucleotides are TGTGCCAGCAGCTTACGGCAGGGGGCGGTTTCATTCGCTGAAGCTTTCTTT. V and J are TRBV7-2 and TRBJ1-1; 8 bases line up with TRBD1. Germline CDR1 and CDR2: SGHTA and FQGNSA. CDR3 length: 17 amino acids. The V and J ends lost 2 bases and 6 bases, in that order; junction bases with no gene match: 14.

CDR3 sequence (DNA): TGTGCCAGCAGTTTGGGACGGAACCAGAGGTACGAGCAGTACTTC. Translated, it gives CASSLGRNQRYEQYF. The gene calls are TRBV12-3 or TRBV12-4 and TRBJ2-7, with D tentatively TRBD1 or TRBD2 (5 bases each). Deletions cut 3 bases from V and 4 bases from J, with 16 bases between. The CDR3 contains 15 residues.

This clonotype has a handful of counts. The chain joins TRBV5-1 to TRBJ2-7; 9 nucleotides line up with TRBD2. V trimming: 1 base; J trimming: 3 bases; junction bases outside the gene matches: 17. This CDR3 is built from 19 residues. The germline V gene has CDR1 SGHRS and CDR2 YFSETQ. DNA of the CDR3: TGCGCCAGCAGCTTGAGTTATAGCGGGAGTTTTTCTGGGGTCTACGAGCAGTACTTC. As protein: CASSLSYSGSFSGVYEQYF.

As to this clonotype: Sequence at one end of the junction differs from germline and may be a read error. This chain uses TRBV10-3 with TRBJ1-3, with D hard to call. Germline CDR1 and CDR2: ENHRY and SYGVKD. The CDR3 has 13 amino acids. CDR3 sequence: CASSYSEGNTIYF. Here the CDR3 DNA reads TGTGCCAGCAGTTACTCAGAGGGAAACACCATATATTTT.

In its sample, this clonotype was seen a few times. The J gene is TRBJ2-7, the V gene TRBV6-2 or TRBV6-3; 11 positions agree with TRBD2. This CDR3 region has 16 residues. The V and J ends lost 5 bases and 0 bases, in that order; junction bases with no gene match: 6. Germline CDR1 MNHEY, CDR2 SVGEGT. The DNA for the CDR3 is TGTGCCAGCAGTAACACAGGACTAGCGGGCTCCTACGAGCAGTACTTC. Translating it yields CASSNTGLAGSYEQYF.

Concerning this clonotype: One end of the junction fails to match germline, which may point to a read error. The V call is TRBV25-1, the J call TRBJ2-2, with TRBD1 as a possible D gene (5 bases). Per the germline V gene, CDR1 is MGHDK and CDR2 is SYGVNS. The length of the CDR3 is 11 residues. The CDR3 region is CASSHLGALFF. The CDR3 coding sequence is TGTGCCAGCAGCCACTTAGGGGCGCTGTTTTTT. Supplemented by reference TRBV25-1 and TRBJ2-2, the full variable domain reads EADIYQTPRYLVIGTGKKITLECSQTMGHDKMYWYQQDPGMELHLIHYSYGVNSTEKGDLSSESTVSRIRTEHFPLTLESARPSHTSQYLCASSHLGALFFGEGSRLTVL.

This clonotype was picked up many times. This chain joins TRBV10-3 and TRBJ2-7; 7 bases map to TRBD1. The CDR3 sequence is 12 residues long. With V trimmed by 10 bases and J by 0 bases, 3 bases remained unmatched. Germline loops: CDR1 ENHRY, CDR2 SYGVKD. Here the CDR3 reads CATGQSSYEQYF. The CDR3 nucleotides read TGTGCCACGGGACAGAGCTCCTACGAGCAGTACTTC.

Worth noting for this clonotype: It is likely a read error, because the conserved phenylalanine at the end of the CDR3 is missing. Because the CDR3's place on the DNA is in doubt, the DNA is left out and the CDR3 is given as listed by TCRdb. The chain employs TRBV20-1 and TRBJ1-2. Germline CDR1 and CDR2: DFQATT and SNEGSKA (reference sequence). Counting both end residues, the CDR3 totals 9 amino acids. This chain's CDR3 is CSARAPVDA.

This clonotype occurred a few times. The chain combines TRBV7-2 with TRBJ2-7; TRBD2 might be the D (5 bases). This CDR3 has 13 residues. CDR1 and CDR2 from the germline V gene are SGHTA and FQGNSA. Between the trimmed V and J ends, which lost 6 bases and 0 bases, there was a span of 9 bases. The CDR3, as DNA: TGTGCCAGCAGTGTTCTAGCCTCCTACGAGCAGTACTTC. Translation: CASSVLASYEQYF.

This clonotype was seen ten or more times. The CDR3 DNA follows: TGTGCCAGCAGGGGCCGGGCCTTTCCTTCACCCCTCCACTTT. Translated: CASRGRAFPSPLHF. The chain couples TRBV2 to TRBJ1-6; D is ambiguous. V was clipped by 6 bases and J by 9 bases, with 15 bases between them. This CDR3 contains 14 residues. Germline lookup yields CDR1 SNHLY and CDR2 FYNNEI.

V gene TRBV29-1 combines with J gene TRBJ1-5; D unresolved. The CDR3 runs to 9 residues. Trimming pared 8 bases from V and 6 bases from J, leaving 5 bases between. Germline V gene sequence: CDR1 SQVTM, CDR2 ANQGSEA. The CDR3 spells CSFPQPQHF. The CDR3 DNA reads as TGCAGCTTCCCTCAGCCCCAGCATTTT.

At least ten counts were recorded for this clonotype. This chain links TRBV20-1 with TRBJ2-7; 9 bases map to TRBD1. J gave up 5 bases and V 7 bases, and 9 bases lay outside the gene matches. CDR1 is DFQATT and CDR2 is SNEGSKA in the germline V gene (reference sequence). This CDR3 has 13 residues. The CDR3 region has the DNA TGCAGTGTCCCGGGACAGGGTCGAAACGAGCAGTACTTC. Protein product: CSVPGQGRNEQYF.

With respect to this clonotype: One base away lies a much larger clone, so this may be a sequencing read error. The chain links TRBV7-2 to TRBJ1-2, with D perhaps matching TRBD1 (6 bases). Per the germline V gene, CDR1 is SGHTA and CDR2 is FQGNSA. Trimming pared 3 bases from V and 4 bases from J, leaving 9 bases between. The CDR3 consists of 13 residues. As DNA, the CDR3 is TGTACCAGCAGCTTGTGGACAGCCTATGGCTACACCTTC. Its translation is CTSSLWTAYGYTF.

This clonotype showed up many times. The J gene is TRBJ2-5, the V gene TRBV10-3; a possible D gene is TRBD2 (5 bases). This CDR3 has 15 residues. Germline V lookup: CDR1 ENHRY, CDR2 SYGVKD. With 3 bases removed from V and 1 base from J, the gap between germline ends came to 12 bases. The CDR3: CAISDHPGIQETQYF. The CDR3 DNA sequence: TGTGCCATCAGTGATCATCCCGGGATCCAAGAGACCCAGTACTTC.

The chain employs TRBV5-8 and TRBJ2-7; D not resolved. The CDR3 has 13 residues. V lost 2 bases to trimming and J lost 5 bases, with 11 bases between them. CDR1 is SGHTS and CDR2 is YDEGEE in the germline V gene. The chain's CDR3 is CASSFWGVHEQYF. CDR3 sequence (DNA): TGTGCCAGCAGCTTTTGGGGTGTCCACGAGCAGTACTTC.

This clonotype was counted at least ten times. This chain joins TRBV7-9 and TRBJ2-7, with 9 bases identical to TRBD2. The V gene's germline CDR1 is SEHNR and CDR2 FQNEAQ (reference sequence). The junction had 14 bases not matched to a gene; V was cut back by 5 bases and J by 9 bases. The CDR3 covers 15 residues. Written as DNA, the CDR3 is TGTGCCAGCAGCGCAGATCTAGCGGGGAGGGCCCGGCAGTACTTC. It translates to CASSADLAGRARQYF.

This clonotype was recorded a few times. The chain recombines TRBV6-1 with TRBJ1-6; 7 bases align to TRBD1. The junction had 10 bases not matched to a gene; V was cut back by 5 bases and J by 6 bases. This CDR3 spans 16 amino acids. The germline CDR1 and CDR2 sequences are MNHNS and SASEGT. CDR3 loop: CASSTTDRVGNSPLHF. CDR3 nucleotides: TGTGCCAGCAGTACAACTGACAGGGTCGGTAATTCACCCCTCCACTTT.

This clonotype has just a few counts. A read error may produce the germline difference seen at one junction end. This chain links TRBV10-3 with TRBJ2-7, with a tentative D call TRBD1 (7 bases). CDR1 ENHRY and CDR2 SYGVKD come from the germline V gene. This CDR3 contains 15 residues. The CDR3 DNA reads as TGTGCCAGCAGTGGAAACAGGGGACTTGTGGGGGAGCAGTACTTC. This sequence encodes CASSGNRGLVGEQYF.

The V call is TRBV7-9, the J call TRBJ1-4, with D possibly matching TRBD1 (6 bases). CDR1 SEHNR and CDR2 FQNEAQ come from the germline V gene (reference sequence). This CDR3 is built from 13 residues. V gave up 8 bases and J gave up 13 bases, with 20 bases separating them. Written as DNA, the CDR3 is TGTGCCAGCTCATGGGACAATTATTTCGGACTGTTTTTT. The encoded protein is CASSWDNYFGLFF.

This clonotype was detected many times. This chain uses TRBV2 with TRBJ1-2, with unresolved D. The CDR3 length is 14 residues. Germline V gene data show CDR1 as SNHLY and CDR2 as FYNNEI. V was shortened by 9 bases and J by 2 bases, with 16 bases between the two germline ends. CDR3 DNA sequence: TGTGCCAGTAAAGATTCGGGGATAAACTATGGCTACACCTTC. It codes for CASKDSGINYGYTF.

In its sample, this clonotype was seen once. The V gene is TRBV20-1, the J gene TRBJ2-5; 9 nucleotides line up with TRBD1. The germline V gene has CDR1 DFQATT and CDR2 SNEGSKA (reference sequence). The ends lost 0 bases at V and 3 bases at J; junction bases unmatched: 5. CDR3 length: 15 residues. The DNA for the CDR3 is TGCAGTGCTAGAGATAACAGGGGGCTCGAAGAGACCCAGTACTTC. Protein sequence: CSARDNRGLEETQYF.